This passage covers 18 T cell receptor beta chains from one sample sequenced in a study of T cell repertoires in urothelial bladder cancer. The method was immunoSEQ multiplex PCR; TCRdb's version includes in-frame clones alone and lacks a portion of them. The table shows approximately 9,800 clones, with approximately 52% occurring only once. The sequencing input was tumor-infiltrating cells from bladder cancer. These TCRs come from a human donor with urothelial carcinoma.

J is TRBJ2-3 and V is TRBV29-1; 7 positions agree with TRBD1. CDR1 and CDR2 from the germline V gene are SQVTM and ANQGSEA. The junction had 8 bases not matched to a gene; V was cut back by 6 bases and J by 2 bases. The length of the CDR3 is 14 residues. CDR3 loop: CSVNRDSPTDTQYF. In nucleotides, the CDR3 is TGCAGCGTGAACCGGGACAGTCCCACAGATACGCAGTATTTT.

The V call is TRBV4-1, the J call TRBJ1-5; 8 nucleotides line up with TRBD1. Germline CDR1 is MGHRA and CDR2 is YSYEKL. The CDR3 spans 15 residues. Trimming at V came to 2 bases and at J to 10 bases, leaving 10 bases not matched to a gene. CDR3 residues: CASSQQGQGGLPQHF. CDR3 DNA sequence: TGCGCCAGCAGCCAACAAGGACAGGGAGGGTTACCCCAGCATTTT.

V usage is TRBV6-6 and J usage is TRBJ2-1; D remains ambiguous. The germline V and J ends were trimmed by 5 bases and 7 bases, with 15 bases remaining between them. The CDR3 sequence is 14 residues long. Germline CDR1 is MNHNY and CDR2 is SVGAGI (reference sequence). The CDR3 protein is CASSKWVAGNEQFF. The CDR3 DNA reads as TGTGCCAGCAGTAAATGGGTGGCCGGGAATGAGCAGTTCTTC.

This rearrangement joins TRBV18 to TRBJ1-6; D might be TRBD1 (5 bases). Trimming cost V 3 bases and J 3 bases, with 9 bases left between them. This CDR3 is 15 amino acids long. The germline CDR1 and CDR2 sequences are KGHSH and LQKENI. For the CDR3, the DNA is TGTGCCAGCTCACCCGGGACGGTCTATAATTCACCCCTCCACTTT. Amino acid sequence: CASSPGTVYNSPLHF.

This chain connects TRBV19 to TRBJ2-7; 7 nucleotides agree with TRBD1. V was pared by 1 base and J by 5 bases, with 5 bases of the junction left unmatched. The CDR3 runs to 14 residues. Germline V gene sequence: CDR1 LNHDA, CDR2 SQIVND (reference sequence). The CDR3 region is CASSIGQGRHEQYF. The CDR3 bases are TGTGCCAGTAGTATAGGACAGGGTCGACACGAGCAGTACTTC.

The chain combines TRBV6-5 with TRBJ1-3, with D uncertain. Trimming removed 5 bases from V and 2 bases from J, with 7 bases in between. Germline CDR1 and CDR2: MNHEY and SVGAGI. This CDR3 region has 13 residues. The CDR3 nucleotides read TGTGCCAGCAGTCGTTCAGCTGGAAACACCATATATTTT. Residues: CASSRSAGNTIYF.

The V gene is TRBV6-5, the J gene TRBJ2-7; D unclear. V lost 6 bases and J lost 1, with 13 bases in between. Germline V gene sequence: CDR1 MNHEY, CDR2 SVGAGI. The CDR3 has 14 amino acids. CDR3 region: CASRRTVPSYEQYF. The CDR3 nucleotides read TGTGCCAGCAGGAGAACAGTCCCTTCCTACGAGCAGTACTTC.

This chain joins TRBV19 and TRBJ1-1; 8 bases fit TRBD1. V shed 5 bases and J 6 bases; nucleotides not matched to a gene: 5. The CDR3 totals 13 residues. Germline V gives CDR1 LNHDA, CDR2 SQIVND (reference sequence). CDR3 in DNA: TGTGCCAGTAGTTTCGACAGGGGTTCTGAAGCTTTCTTT. Translation: CASSFDRGSEAFF.

The chain recombines TRBV7-9 with TRBJ2-7, with 7 bases fitting TRBD1. Looked up from germline, CDR1 is SEHNR and CDR2 is FQNEAQ (reference sequence). This CDR3 contains 14 residues. Trimming cost V 3 bases and J 5 bases; bases outside gene matches: 7. CDR3 amino acids: CASSLAGTVDEQYF. CDR3 DNA: TGTGCCAGCAGCTTGGCCGGGACAGTTGACGAGCAGTACTTC.

This sequence joins TRBV10-2 and TRBJ2-3, with 10 bases fitting TRBD2. The CDR3 is 17 residues long. The ends lost 7 bases at V and 4 bases at J; junction bases unmatched: 14. CDR1 is WSHSY, CDR2 SAAADI, per germline. The CDR3 DNA follows: TGCGCCAGCATAGGAGCGGGGGGGATCCTTGGAGCAGATACGCAGTATTTT. Its translation: CASIGAGGILGADTQYF.

The rearrangement links TRBV10-2 to TRBJ2-7; TRBD2 agrees at 12 bases. V dropped 4 bases and J dropped 7; count of bases not matched to a gene: 8. The CDR3 is 15 amino acids. Germline CDR1 WSHSY, CDR2 SAAADI. The CDR3 DNA reads as TGCGCCAGCAGTGGCCTAGCGGGGGGGACGGGAGAGCAGTACTTC. It codes for CASSGLAGGTGEQYF.

The rearrangement joins TRBV7-2 to TRBJ1-4; 8 nucleotides match TRBD1. Trimming removed 5 bases from V and 3 bases from J; junction bases left unmatched: 14. The germline V gene encodes CDR1 SGHTA and CDR2 FQGNSA. This CDR3 is built from 18 residues. The CDR3 DNA reads TGTGCCAGCAGCCGTAGGCGCGGGCAGGGGGCTGCTAATGAAAAACTGTTTTTT. Translated: CASSRRRGQGAANEKLFF. The whole variable domain, filled in from reference TRBV7-2 and TRBJ1-4, reads GAGVSQSPSNKVTEKGKDVELRCDPISGHTALYWYRQSLGQGLEFLIYFQGNSAPDKSGLPSDRFSAERTGGSVSTLTIQRTQQEDSAVYLCASSRRRGQGAANEKLFFGSGTQLSVL.

This clone came up a few times. V and J are TRBV14 and TRBJ1-6; 11 positions match TRBD1. V lost 4 bases to trimming and J lost 10 bases; unmatched junction nucleotides: 12. Germline CDR1 reads SGHDN; CDR2 reads FVKESK. The length of the CDR3 is 17 residues. CDR3 nucleotide sequence: TGTGCCAGCAGCCCAGGACGCCCGGGACAGGGGGTCTCACCCCTCCACTTT. Amino acids: CASSPGRPGQGVSPLHF.

By share, this clone counts as medium-sized. The CDR3 DNA follows: TGTGCCAGCAGCTTAGCTGCAGCCAACTATGGCTACACCTTC. Protein: CASSLAAANYGYTF. V is TRBV7-9 and J is TRBJ1-2; D unclear. The CDR3 is made up of 14 amino acids. Germline CDR1 is SEHNR and CDR2 is FQNEAQ (reference sequence). V was shortened by 0 bases and J by 2 bases, with 7 bases between the two germline ends.

This chain joins TRBV6-5 and TRBJ1-5; D perhaps matches TRBD1 (6 bases). Germline V lookup: CDR1 MNHEY, CDR2 SVGAGI. V lost 2 bases, J lost 3 bases, and 11 bases lay in between. The CDR3 consists of 15 residues. The CDR3 loop reads CASSYVDRTNQPQHF. CDR3 bases: TGTGCCAGCAGTTACGTAGACAGGACCAATCAGCCCCAGCATTTT.

This clone showed up just a few times. The chain couples TRBV18 to TRBJ1-5; D is ambiguous. Germline loops: CDR1 KGHSH, CDR2 LQKENI. The CDR3 is 14 amino acids. V lost 5 bases to trimming and J lost 2 bases, with 10 bases between them. The DNA for the CDR3 is TGTGCCAGCTCAAGGAGTCCGGGCAATCAGCCCCAGCATTTT. Translation: CASSRSPGNQPQHF.

The V gene is TRBV6-5, the J gene TRBJ2-5; the D gene is possibly TRBD1 (5 bases). Germline values: CDR1 MNHEY, CDR2 SVGAGI. The CDR3 runs 13 residues. Trimming took 0 bases from V and 5 from J, leaving 7 bases between them. This CDR3 reads CASSYSPGETQYF. Written as DNA, the CDR3 is TGTGCCAGCAGTTACTCCCCAGGGGAGACCCAGTACTTC.

This clone occurred a few times. This chain links TRBV2 with TRBJ2-2, with D possibly being TRBD1 or TRBD2 (5 bases each). Germline CDR1 SNHLY, CDR2 FYNNEI. The length of the CDR3 is 15 residues. V was clipped by 3 bases and J by 3 bases, with 11 bases between them. In DNA form, the CDR3 reads TGTGCCAGCAGTGACCGGGGACGGCACACCGGGGAGCTGTTTTTT. It yields the protein CASSDRGRHTGELFF. The variable domain in full, with the rest retrieved from reference TRBV2 and TRBJ2-2, is EPEVTQTPSHQVTQMGQEVILRCVPISNHLYFYWYRQILGQKVEFLVSFYNNEISEKSEIFDDQFSVERPDGSNFTLKIRSTKLEDSAMYFCASSDRGRHTGELFFGEGSRLTVL.